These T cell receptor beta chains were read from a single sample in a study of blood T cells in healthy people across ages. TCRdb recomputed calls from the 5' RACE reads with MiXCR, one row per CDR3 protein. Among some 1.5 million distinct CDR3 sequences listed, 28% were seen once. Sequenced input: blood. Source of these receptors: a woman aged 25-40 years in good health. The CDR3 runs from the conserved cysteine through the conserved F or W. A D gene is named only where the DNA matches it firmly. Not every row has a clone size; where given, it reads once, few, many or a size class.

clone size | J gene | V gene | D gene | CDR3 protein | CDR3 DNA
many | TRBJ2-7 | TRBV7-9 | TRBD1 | CASSKQGVSSYEQYF | TGTGCCAGCAGCAAGCAGGGGGTTAGCTCCTACGAGCAGTACTTC
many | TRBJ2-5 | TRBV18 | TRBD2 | CASSRPSGGQYF | TGTGCCAGCTCACGGCCTAGCGGGGGACAGTACTTC
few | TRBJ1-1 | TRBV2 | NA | CASSVVSDTEAFF | TGTGCCAGCAGTGTGGTCTCTGATACTGAAGCTTTCTTT
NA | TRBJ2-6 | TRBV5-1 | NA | CASSGQGVSSGANVLTF | TGCGCCAGCAGCGGGCAGGGAGTTTCTTCTGGGGCCAACGTCCTGACTTTC
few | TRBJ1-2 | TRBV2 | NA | CASRGGLPRGYGYTF | TGTGCCAGCAGAGGGGGGCTCCCGAGGGGCTATGGCTACACCTTC
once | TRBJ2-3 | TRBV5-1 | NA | CASSLMVCADTQYF | TGCGCCAGCAGCTTGATGGTCTGCGCAGATACGCAGTATTTT
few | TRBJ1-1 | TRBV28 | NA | CASSPGQLGSGEAFF | TGTGCCAGCAGTCCCGGGCAGCTCGGCAGTGGTGAAGCTTTCTTT
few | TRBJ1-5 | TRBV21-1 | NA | CASSPKPRGRQPQHF | TGTGCCAGCTCCCCAAAGCCCAGGGGGAGGCAGCCCCAGCATTTT
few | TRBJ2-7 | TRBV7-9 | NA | CASSFVWQSYEQYF | TGTGCCAGCAGCTTCGTTTGGCAGTCCTACGAGCAGTACTTC
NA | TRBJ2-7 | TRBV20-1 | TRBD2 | CSAREGPRGEQYF | TGCAGTGCCCGGGAGGGGCCGAGAGGGGAGCAGTACTTC
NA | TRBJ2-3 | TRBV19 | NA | CASSIGGPDYYTDTQYF | TGTGCCAGTAGTATAGGGGGGCCGGACTATTACACAGATACGCAGTATTTT
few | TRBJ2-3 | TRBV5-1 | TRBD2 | CASSFGLAGRLADTQYF | TGCGCCAGCAGCTTTGGACTAGCGGGGAGGTTAGCAGATACGCAGTATTTT
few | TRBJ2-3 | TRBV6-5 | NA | CASSYAGAQKDTQYF | TGTGCCAGCAGTTACGCTGGGGCACAGAAAGATACGCAGTATTTT
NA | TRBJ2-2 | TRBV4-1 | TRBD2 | CASSRGGRAPGELFF | TGCGCCAGCAGCCGGGGCGGGAGGGCCCCTGGGGAGCTGTTTTTT
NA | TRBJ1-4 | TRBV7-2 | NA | CASSQRLPQKLFF | TGTGCCAGCAGCCAACGCCTACCCCAAAAACTGTTTTTT
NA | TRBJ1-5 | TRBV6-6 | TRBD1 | CASSRSPGTAGNQPQHF | TGTGCCAGCAGTCGGTCCCCTGGGACAGCAGGCAATCAGCCCCAGCATTTT
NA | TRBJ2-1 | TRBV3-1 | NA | CASSGRDGTSRSDEQFF | TGTGCCAGCAGCGGCAGGGACGGAACGTCGAGAAGCGATGAGCAGTTCTTC
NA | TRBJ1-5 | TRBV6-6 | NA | CASSYRTRGQPQHF | TGTGCCAGCAGTTACAGGACCCGGGGGCAGCCCCAGCATTTT
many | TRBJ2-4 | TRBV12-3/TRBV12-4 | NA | CASSLYPKGLAKNIQYF | TGTGCCAGCAGCCTTTACCCCAAGGGATTGGCCAAAAACATTCAGTACTTC
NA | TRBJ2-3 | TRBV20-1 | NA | CSASPLAGRTDTQYF | TGCAGTGCTAGCCCTCTGGCAGGGCGTACAGATACGCAGTATTTT
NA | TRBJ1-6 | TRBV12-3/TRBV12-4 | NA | CASSLNTGRSPLHF | TGTGCCAGCAGTCTGAACACAGGGCGTTCACCCCTCCACTTT
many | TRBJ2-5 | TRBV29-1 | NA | CSVVGRGRQETQYF | TGCAGCGTTGTCGGTCGGGGACGTCAAGAGACCCAGTACTTC
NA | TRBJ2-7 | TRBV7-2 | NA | CASSPRLAGLAGDERYF | TGTGCCAGCAGCCCCCGACTGGCGGGACTGGCTGGAGACGAGCGGTACTTC
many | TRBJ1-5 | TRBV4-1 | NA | CASSPVQQNQPQHF | TGCGCCAGCAGCCCGGTACAGCAAAATCAGCCCCAGCATTTT
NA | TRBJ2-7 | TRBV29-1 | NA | CSVEDFGQYEQYF | TGCAGCGTTGAAGATTTCGGCCAGTACGAGCAGTACTTC
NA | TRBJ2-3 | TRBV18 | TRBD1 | CARSPRGAGQADTQYF | TGTGCCCGCTCACCACGAGGGGCCGGACAGGCAGATACGCAGTATTTT
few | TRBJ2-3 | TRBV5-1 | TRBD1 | CASSTGQTFSDTQYF | TGCGCCAGCAGCACGGGACAGACTTTCTCAGATACGCAGTATTTT
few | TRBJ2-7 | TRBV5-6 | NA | CASRLIDREGNEQYF | TGTGCCAGCAGGCTCATCGACAGGGAGGGGAACGAGCAGTACTTC
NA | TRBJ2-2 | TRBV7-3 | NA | CASSLKQAANTGELFF | TGTGCCAGCAGCTTAAAACAGGCAGCGAACACCGGGGAGCTGTTTTTT
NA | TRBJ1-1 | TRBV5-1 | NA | CASSLVQATNTEAFF | TGCGCCAGCAGCTTGGTACAGGCTACTAACACTGAAGCTTTCTTT
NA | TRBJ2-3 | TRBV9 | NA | CARRGAGSDTQYF | TGTGCCAGAAGGGGGGCAGGGTCAGATACGCAGTATTTT
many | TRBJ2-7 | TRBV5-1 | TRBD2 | CASKAVELAGVQYF | TGCGCCAGCAAGGCCGTCGAACTAGCGGGGGTACAGTACTTC
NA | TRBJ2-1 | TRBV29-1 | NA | CSVQPAGRYNEQFF | TGCAGCGTGCAACCCGCTGGGAGATACAATGAGCAGTTCTTC
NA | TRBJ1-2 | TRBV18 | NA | CASSEIGPYGYTF | TGTGCCAGCTCAGAAATCGGACCCTATGGTTACACCTTC
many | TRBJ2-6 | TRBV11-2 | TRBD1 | CASRATGTGFAGANVLTF | TGTGCCAGCAGAGCGACCGGGACAGGGTTCGCTGGGGCCAACGTCCTGACTTTC
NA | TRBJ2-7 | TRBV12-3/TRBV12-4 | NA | CPAFYSYEQYF | TGCCCGGCTTTTTATTCCTACGAGCAGTACTTC
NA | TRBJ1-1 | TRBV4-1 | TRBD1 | CASSQAQGITEAFF | TGCGCCAGCAGCCAAGCACAGGGGATTACAGAAGCTTTCTTT
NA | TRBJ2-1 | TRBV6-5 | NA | CASSYSLAEVEQFF | TGTGCCAGCAGTTACTCCCTCGCAGAGGTTGAGCAGTTCTTC
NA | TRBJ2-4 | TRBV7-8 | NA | CAGSPGSGGKNIQYF | TGTGCCGGCAGCCCAGGCTCTGGCGGAAAAAACATTCAGTACTTC
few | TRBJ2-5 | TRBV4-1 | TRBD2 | CASSQERGGIKTQYF | TGCGCCAGCAGCCAAGAGCGGGGGGGCATAAAGACCCAGTACTTC
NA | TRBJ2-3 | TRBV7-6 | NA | CASSFIGSSDTQYF | TGTGCCAGCAGCTTTATAGGGTCCTCAGATACGCAGTATTTT
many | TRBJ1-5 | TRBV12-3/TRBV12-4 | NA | CASSLVFVNQPQHF | TGTGCCAGCAGTTTAGTATTCGTTAATCAGCCCCAGCATTTT
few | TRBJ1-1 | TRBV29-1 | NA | CSVASVGGWNTEAFF | TGCAGCGTTGCAAGCGTTGGGGGCTGGAACACTGAAGCTTTCTTT
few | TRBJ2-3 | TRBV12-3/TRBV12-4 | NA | CASSRFGVAASTDTQYF | TGTGCCAGCAGCCGCTTTGGTGTAGCGGCTAGCACAGATACGCAGTATTTT
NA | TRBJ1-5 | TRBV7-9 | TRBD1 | CASSLNRGQPQHF | TGTGCCAGCAGCTTGAACAGGGGTCAGCCCCAGCATTTT
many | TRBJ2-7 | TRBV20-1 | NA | CSAIPRTYEQYF | TGCAGTGCTATCCCTCGGACCTACGAGCAGTACTTC
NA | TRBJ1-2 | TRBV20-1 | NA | CSGSTAYGYTF | TGCAGTGGTTCGACAGCCTATGGCTACACCTTC
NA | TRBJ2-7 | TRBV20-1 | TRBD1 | CSALQGAYEQYF | TGCAGTGCTCTGCAGGGGGCCTACGAGCAGTACTTC
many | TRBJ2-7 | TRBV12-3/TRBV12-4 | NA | CASSADGTVDTYEQYF | TGTGCCAGCAGTGCCGACGGGACCGTGGATACCTACGAGCAGTACTTC
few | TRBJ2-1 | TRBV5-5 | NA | CASSLERGAHAEQFF | TGTGCCAGCAGCTTGGAGAGGGGGGCGCATGCTGAGCAGTTCTTC
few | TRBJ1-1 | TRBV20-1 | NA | CSARDPGRNTEAFF | TGCAGTGCTAGAGATCCAGGGAGGAACACTGAAGCTTTCTTT
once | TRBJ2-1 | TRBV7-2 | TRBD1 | CASSLQGQGGNEQFF | TGTGCCAGCAGCTTACAGGGACAGGGGGGCAATGAGCAGTTCTTC